Following are 13 T cell receptor beta chains from one sample sequenced in a study of OX40 agonist ivuxolimab in advanced cancers. Sequencing was performed with immunoSEQ multiplex PCR; in TCRdb, only in-frame clones are kept and a portion is missing. Here the sample spans some 140,000 clones, roughly 91% being singletons. Sequenced here: CD4+ or CD8+ T cells sorted from blood, sampled in a trial of the OX40 agonist ivuxolimab. These receptors were obtained from an adult with an advanced solid tumor such as melanoma, head and neck, liver or kidney cancer.

As for this clone: Compared with germline, one end of the junction differs, possibly owing to a read error. This chain uses TRBV7-2 with TRBJ1-1; tentatively, D is TRBD1 (6 bases). The CDR3 extends over 12 amino acids. Per the germline V gene, CDR1 is SGHTA and CDR2 is FQGNSA. CDR3 protein: CASSDRTADAFF. The CDR3 DNA is TGTGCCAGCAGCGACAGGACCGCTGACGCTTTCTTT.

This chain's CDR3 is CASSGIAGGTDTQYF. CDR3 coding DNA: TGCGCCAGCAGCGGGATAGCGGGCGGCACAGATACGCAGTATTTT. This sequence joins TRBV5-1 and TRBJ2-3; 7 bases fit TRBD2. The ends lost 4 bases at V and 1 base at J; junction bases unmatched: 6. Germline CDR1 reads SGHRS; CDR2 reads YFSETQ. This CDR3 region has 15 residues.

The CDR3 sequence: CASTRSRDLQETQYF. The CDR3 bases are TGTGCCAGCACCCGTTCCCGGGACCTCCAAGAGACCCAGTACTTC. The chain recombines TRBV7-8 with TRBJ2-5; D possibly uses TRBD1 or TRBD2 (5 bases each). Germline assignment: CDR1 SGHVS and CDR2 FQNEAQ. The CDR3 is 15 residues long. V was pared by 7 bases and J by 1 base, with 16 bases between. Full variable domain (outside the CDR3, taken from reference TRBV7-8 and TRBJ2-5): GAGVSQSPRYKVAKRGQDVALRCDPISGHVSLFWYQQALGQGPEFLTYFQNEAQLDKSGLPSDRFFAERPEGSVSTLKIQRTQQEDSAVYLCASTRSRDLQETQYFGPGTRLLVL.

This chain's CDR3 is CASSVVPSVVTGELFF. The DNA of the CDR3 is TGTGCCAGCAGCGTAGTTCCCTCGGTAGTCACCGGGGAGCTGTTTTTT. The rearrangement uses TRBV9 and TRBJ2-2; no clear D gene. V lost 0 bases to trimming and J lost 4 bases, with 13 bases between them. CDR3 length: 16 amino acids. The germline CDR1 and CDR2 sequences are SGDLS and YYNGEE.

Points on this clone: Other DNA sequences within the sample encode an identical CDR3. The chain joins TRBV5-4 to TRBJ1-5; D unresolved. V lost 0 bases and J lost 1, with 8 bases in between. Germline loops: CDR1 SGHNT, CDR2 YYREEE (reference sequence). The length of the CDR3 is 15 residues. In nucleotides, the CDR3 is TGTGCCAGCAGCTTGGCTCCTAACAGCAATCAGCCCCAGCATTTT. This gives the protein CASSLAPNSNQPQHF.

This clone has a single count. The rearrangement uses TRBV10-3 and TRBJ2-2, with 14 positions matching TRBD2. V trimming: 3 bases; J trimming: 5 bases; junction bases outside the gene matches: 11. Germline CDR1 and CDR2: ENHRY and SYGVKD. The CDR3 length is 19 residues. The CDR3 nucleotides read TGTGCCATCAGTGATACGGCCGGGACTAGCGGGGGATGGACCGGGGAGCTGTTTTTT. Protein: CAISDTAGTSGGWTGELFF.

In its sample, this clone was seen once. This chain connects TRBV27 to TRBJ2-7, with 11 bases identical to TRBD2. V was pared by 5 bases and J by 0 bases, with 9 bases of the junction left unmatched. The length of the CDR3 is 17 residues. Germline-derived CDR1 and CDR2 are MNHEY and SMNVEV (reference sequence). CDR3 in DNA: TGTGCCAGCAGTAAGGCTAGCGGGAGGCCGAGCTCCTACGAGCAGTACTTC. Amino acid sequence: CASSKASGRPSSYEQYF.

This chain links TRBV6-5 with TRBJ2-1, with D possibly TRBD2 on 5 matching bases. In germline, CDR1 is MNHEY, CDR2 SVGAGI. With 5 bases removed from V and 10 bases from J, the gap between germline ends came to 15 bases. The CDR3 length is 13 residues. DNA of the CDR3: TGTGCCAGCAGTCCCGGACTCCCTAGGGAGCAGTTCTTC. Its translation: CASSPGLPREQFF.

The rearrangement joins TRBV18 to TRBJ1-1, with TRBD1 as a possible D gene (5 bases). The germline CDR1 and CDR2 sequences are KGHSH and LQKENI. The CDR3 has 15 residues. V was cut by 3 bases and J by 4 bases, with 15 bases left in between. CDR3 sequence reads: CASSPAGTARTEAFF. CDR3 nucleotide sequence: TGTGCCAGCTCACCGGCTGGGACGGCGCGCACTGAAGCTTTCTTT.

The rearrangement uses TRBV12-5 and TRBJ2-1; D is possibly TRBD1 or TRBD2 (6 bases each). This CDR3 is 14 amino acids long. The V gene's germline CDR1 is LGHNT and CDR2 FRNRAP. Trimming left V 8 bases short and J 3 bases short, with 14 bases between. Here the CDR3 reads CASFKGGFYNEQFF. The CDR3 DNA reads as TGTGCTAGTTTTAAAGGGGGGTTCTACAATGAGCAGTTCTTC.

The rearrangement uses TRBV12-5 and TRBJ2-2, with TRBD2 as a possible D gene (7 bases). Germline V gives CDR1 LGHNT, CDR2 FRNRAP. This CDR3 spans 20 amino acids. Between the trimmed V and J ends, which lost 3 bases and 0 bases, there was a span of 23 bases. The CDR3: CASGFPGGTQGIANTGELFF. CDR3 bases: TGTGCTAGTGGTTTCCCCGGGGGGACACAAGGTATCGCGAACACCGGGGAGCTGTTTTTT.

The rearrangement links TRBV9 to TRBJ2-3; 7 bases match TRBD2. The ends lost 4 bases at V and 2 bases at J; junction bases unmatched: 13. The length of the CDR3 is 17 residues. Germline V gene sequence: CDR1 SGDLS, CDR2 YYNGEE. In DNA, the CDR3 is TGTGCCAGCAGCCCATCCCCTGCGGGAGCATCCACAGATACGCAGTATTTT. Protein sequence: CASSPSPAGASTDTQYF.

The genes are TRBV5-6 and TRBJ1-6, with unresolved D. The CDR3 totals 16 residues. The ends were cut back, 0 bases at V and 0 bases at J, with 7 bases in the middle. From germline, CDR1 is SGHDT and CDR2 YYEEEE. The CDR3 bases are TGTGCCAGCAGCTTGGGTCGGAACTCCTATAATTCACCCCTCCACTTT. Translating gives CASSLGRNSYNSPLHF.